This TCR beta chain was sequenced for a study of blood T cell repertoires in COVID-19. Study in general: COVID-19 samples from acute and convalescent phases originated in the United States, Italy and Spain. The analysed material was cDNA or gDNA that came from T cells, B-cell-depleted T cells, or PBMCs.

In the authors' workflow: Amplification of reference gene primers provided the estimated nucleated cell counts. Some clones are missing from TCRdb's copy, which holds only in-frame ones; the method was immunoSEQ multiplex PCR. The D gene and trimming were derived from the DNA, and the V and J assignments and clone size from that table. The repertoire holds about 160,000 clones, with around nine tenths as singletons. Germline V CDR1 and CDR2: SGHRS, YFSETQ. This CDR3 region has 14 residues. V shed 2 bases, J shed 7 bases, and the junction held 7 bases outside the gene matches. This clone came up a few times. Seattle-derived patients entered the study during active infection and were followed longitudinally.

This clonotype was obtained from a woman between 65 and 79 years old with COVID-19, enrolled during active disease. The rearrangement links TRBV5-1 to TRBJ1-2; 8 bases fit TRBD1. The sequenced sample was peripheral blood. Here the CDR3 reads CASSFAGQGAGYTF. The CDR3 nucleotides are TGCGCCAGCAGCTTTGCGGGCCAGGGGGCTGGCTACACCTTC.